This T cell receptor beta chain came from a study of blood T cell repertoires in COVID-19. Germline CDR1 MGHRA, CDR2 YSYEKL. The CDR3 sequence is 15 residues long. V was shortened by 2 bases and J by 8 bases, with 15 bases between the two germline ends. Original analysis: Reference gene primer amplification gave estimated nucleated cell counts. TCRdb's table, derived via immunoSEQ multiplex PCR, lists solely in-frame clones and lacks some. V and J calls plus clone size are reproduced from that table; the DNA served to infer D and trimming. The data contain 150,000 to 200,000 clones, over 75% of them singletons. There are a few counts of this clone. Cohort 3 donors counted as recovered after two negative PCRs, clearance, or resolved symptoms.

The rearrangement uses TRBV4-1 and TRBJ1-4; TRBD1 might be the D (6 bases). The material sequenced was PBMCs or T cells enriched from blood (not recorded which). The TCR was taken from a woman between 50 and 59 years old who had recovered from COVID-19. CDR3 sequence: CASSQLGGVSEKLFF. The CDR3 bases are TGCGCCAGCAGCCAATTAGGGGGGGTGAGCGAAAAACTGTTTTTT.